These T cell receptor beta chains were read from a single sample in a study of T cells in Graves' hyperthyroidism and ophthalmopathy. MiXCR, applied by TCRdb to the multiplex PCR reads, yields one record per CDR3 protein. The sample carries a few hundred thousand distinct CDR3 sequences, about 15% recorded once. Sequencing used blood. These receptors were collected from a woman younger than 45 with Graves' hyperthyroidism. Each CDR3 is given with its conserved first and last residue. The order of the fields is clone size, J gene, D gene, V gene, CDR3 DNA, CDR3 protein. A D gene is named only where the DNA matches it firmly. Clone size is stated in some rows and not others, as once, few, many or a class when expanded.

few,TRBJ2-5,TRBD2,TRBV20-1,TGCAGTGCCATATCTCTAGCGGGATTCCAAAAGACCCAGTACTTC,CSAISLAGFQKTQYF
NA,TRBJ2-1,TRBD1,TRBV3-1,TGTGCCAGCAGGCCCGATCGGGACAGGGGCGGGCAGTTCTTC,CASRPDRDRGGQFF
few,TRBJ2-2,TRBD2,TRBV6-1,TGTGCCAGCAGTCAGGGTGGTGTTGGGCTAGCGGGAGGGCCCGGGGAGCTGTTTTTT,CASSQGGVGLAGGPGELFF
many,TRBJ2-1,TRBD1,TRBV18,TGTGCCAGCTCACCTAAGACAGGGGGGCTTTACAATGAGCAGTTCTTC,CASSPKTGGLYNEQFF
many,TRBJ1-1,TRBD1,TRBV3-1,TGTGCCAGCAGCCAAGATAGGGTTGACAGGGGTTTAGGGAACACTGAAGCTTTCTTT,CASSQDRVDRGLGNTEAFF
many,TRBJ2-1,TRBD2,TRBV15,TGTGCCACCAGCAGAGATGGGACTAGCGGGAGGAATGAGCAGTTCTTC,CATSRDGTSGRNEQFF
NA,TRBJ2-7,TRBD1,TRBV9,TGTGCCAGCAGCGCCCGGACAGGGGGCAACTACGAGCAGTACTTC,CASSARTGGNYEQYF
many,TRBJ2-5,TRBD1,TRBV11-3,TGTGCCAGCAGCCCACGACAGGGGGCGAAGGAGACCCAGTACTTC,CASSPRQGAKETQYF
few,TRBJ2-2,NA,TRBV6-5,TGTGCCAGCAGTTACGGGGGGCGGTTGACCGGGGAGCTGTTTTTT,CASSYGGRLTGELFF
few,TRBJ1-1,NA,TRBV10-3,TGTGCCATCAGGGGAGGGGGGTTTACAGGGGAAGCTTTCTTT,CAIRGGGFTGEAFF
few,TRBJ2-3,TRBD2,TRBV3-1,TGTGCCAGCAGCCCGACTAGCGGGAGTATCGATACGCAGTATTTT,CASSPTSGSIDTQYF